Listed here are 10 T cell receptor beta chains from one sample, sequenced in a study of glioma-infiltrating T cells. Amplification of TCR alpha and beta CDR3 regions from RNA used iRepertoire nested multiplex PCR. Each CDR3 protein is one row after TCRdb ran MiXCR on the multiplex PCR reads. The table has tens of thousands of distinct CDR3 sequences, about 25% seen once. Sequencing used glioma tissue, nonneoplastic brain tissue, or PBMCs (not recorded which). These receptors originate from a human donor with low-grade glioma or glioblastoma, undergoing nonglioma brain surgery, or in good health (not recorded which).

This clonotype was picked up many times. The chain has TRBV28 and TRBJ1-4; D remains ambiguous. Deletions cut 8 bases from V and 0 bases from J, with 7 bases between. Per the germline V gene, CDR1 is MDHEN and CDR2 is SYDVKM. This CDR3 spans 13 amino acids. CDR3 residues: CASQVTTNEKLFF. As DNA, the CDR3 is TGTGCCAGCCAAGTTACAACTAATGAAAAACTGTTTTTT. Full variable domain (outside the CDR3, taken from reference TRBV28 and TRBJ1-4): DVKVTQSSRYLVKRTGEKVFLECVQDMDHENMFWYRQDPGLGLRLIYFSYDVKMKEKGDIPEGYSVSREKKERFSLILESASTNQTSMYLCASQVTTNEKLFFGSGTQLSVL.

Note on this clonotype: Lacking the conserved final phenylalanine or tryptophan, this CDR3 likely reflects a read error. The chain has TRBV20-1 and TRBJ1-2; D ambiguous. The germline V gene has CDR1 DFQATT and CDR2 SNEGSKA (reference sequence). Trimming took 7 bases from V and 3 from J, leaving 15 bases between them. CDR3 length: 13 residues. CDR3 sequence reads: CSVTRGYYYGYTL. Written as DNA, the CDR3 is TGCAGTGTAACGCGGGGATATTACTATGGCTACACCCTC.

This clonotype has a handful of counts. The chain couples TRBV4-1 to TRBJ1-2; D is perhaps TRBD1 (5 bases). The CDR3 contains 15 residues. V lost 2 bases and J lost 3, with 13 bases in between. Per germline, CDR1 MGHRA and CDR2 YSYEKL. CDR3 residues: CASSQRGAADYGYTF. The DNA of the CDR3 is TGCGCCAGCAGCCAACGGGGCGCGGCGGACTATGGCTACACCTTC.

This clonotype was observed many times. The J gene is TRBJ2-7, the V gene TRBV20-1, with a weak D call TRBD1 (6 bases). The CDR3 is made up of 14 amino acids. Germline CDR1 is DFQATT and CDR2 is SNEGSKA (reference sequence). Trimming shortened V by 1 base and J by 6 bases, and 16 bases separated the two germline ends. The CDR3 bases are TGCAGTGCTAGAGCTTCAGGGGTTGGAAGCGAGCAGTACTTC. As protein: CSARASGVGSEQYF.

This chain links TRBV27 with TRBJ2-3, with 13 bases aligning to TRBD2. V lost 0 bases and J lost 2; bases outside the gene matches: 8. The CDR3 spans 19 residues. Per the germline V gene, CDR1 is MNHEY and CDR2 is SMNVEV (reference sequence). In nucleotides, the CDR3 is TGTGCCAGCAGTTTATCGCGGACTAGCGGGAGTGGGTACACAGATACGCAGTATTTT. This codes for CASSLSRTSGSGYTDTQYF.

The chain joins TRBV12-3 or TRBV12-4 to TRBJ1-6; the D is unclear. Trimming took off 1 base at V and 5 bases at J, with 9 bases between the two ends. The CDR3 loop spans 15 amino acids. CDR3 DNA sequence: TGTGCCAGCAGTTTAGGGGTCACCGATAATTCACCCCTCCACTTT. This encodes CASSLGVTDNSPLHF.

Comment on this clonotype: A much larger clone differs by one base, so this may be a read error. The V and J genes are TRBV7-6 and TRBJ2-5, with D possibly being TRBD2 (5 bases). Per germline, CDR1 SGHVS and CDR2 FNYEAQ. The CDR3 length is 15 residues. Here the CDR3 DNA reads TGTGTCAGCAGCTTAGCGCGAGGAGTCAAAGAGACCCAGTACTTC. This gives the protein CVSSLARGVKETQYF.

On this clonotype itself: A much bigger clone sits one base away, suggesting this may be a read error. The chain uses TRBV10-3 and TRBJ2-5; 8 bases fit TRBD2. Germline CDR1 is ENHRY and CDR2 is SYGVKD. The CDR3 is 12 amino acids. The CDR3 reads CATGTSPETHYF. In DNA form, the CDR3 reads TGTGCCACCGGGACTAGTCCAGAGACCCATTACTTC.

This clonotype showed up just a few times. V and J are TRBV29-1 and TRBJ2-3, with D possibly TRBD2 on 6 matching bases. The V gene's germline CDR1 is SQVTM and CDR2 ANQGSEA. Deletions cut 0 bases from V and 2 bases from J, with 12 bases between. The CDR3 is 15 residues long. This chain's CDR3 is CSVEDRERDTDTQYF. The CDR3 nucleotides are TGCAGCGTTGAAGATCGGGAGAGGGACACAGATACGCAGTATTTT.

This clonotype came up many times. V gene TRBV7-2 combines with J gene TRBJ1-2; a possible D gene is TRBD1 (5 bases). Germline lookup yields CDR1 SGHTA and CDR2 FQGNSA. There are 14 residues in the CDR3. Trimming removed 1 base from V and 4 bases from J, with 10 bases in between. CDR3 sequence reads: CASSLGRGGYGYTF. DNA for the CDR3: TGTGCCAGCAGCTTAGGAAGGGGAGGCTATGGCTACACCTTC.